This T cell receptor beta chain is from a study of early T cells in non-severe SARS-CoV-2 infection (dated by TCRdb to about 2021). With respect to the entire study: Bulk RNA from unsorted whole blood was used for TCR sequencing, so alpha and beta chains could not be paired.

The study at large found these results: VDJdb matching was skewed toward anti-spike CD8 responses, so virus-specific expansions were likely underestimated and private and CD4 specificities were missed.

A case-control design nested within a healthcare worker cohort in London, UK, was used, with weekly nasopharyngeal swab PCR tests and blood sampling performed. Healthcare workers were recruited between 23 and 31 March 2020, during the week of the UK lockdown, and were followed weekly for up to 16 weeks. The method behind the library was 5' RACE. The data were produced on a NextSeq 500. To correct for sequencing error and PCR bias, the TCR library protocol tagged individual cDNA molecules with unique molecular identifiers. Both TCR alpha and beta chains were sequenced, and tight co-correlation was observed between alpha and beta sequence abundances in each sample. In the original analysis: Decombinator V4 was used to perform V gene, J gene and CDR3 annotation of TCR sequences. Expanded TCRs were defined as changing significantly between any two time points under a Poisson model with p below 0.0001. Abundances of TCRs were expressed as counts per million after normalisation to the total number of TCRs sequenced in each sample. MAIT TCRs were defined by TRAV1-2 paired with TRAJ12, TRAJ20 or TRAJ33, and iNKT TCRs by TRAV10 paired with TRAJ18. VDJdb, accessed on 1 November 2021, was searched for TCRs annotated for CMV, EBV and SARS-CoV-2, and TCRs annotated for more than one antigen were excluded. TCRdb handled the public reads itself, with Q25 trimming in fastp and clone calling in MiXCR, and kept productive beta chains. Merged by CDR3 protein, the rows form single entries marked with the most common genes and DNA. The V and J calls here are based on TCRdb, not the publication. The sample data list some 41,000 distinct CDR3 sequences, and 5.8% of these were observed just once. Of the sample, 25% to 30% is held by the ten largest clones.

This clonotype was seen more than once but under ten times. The specificity of this receptor is unknown. No quality values exist for individual bases; no much larger clone is one base distant. V and J are truncated by 6 bases and 2 bases respectively, leaving an intervening sequence of 7 bases. As encoded in the germline V gene, CDR1 is SNHLY while CDR2 is FYNNEI. The CDR3 runs 13 amino acids, cysteine and phenylalanine included. Only the CDR3 portion is preserved as DNA: 39 bases, with reading frame beginning at the first base. The sequence is built from TRBV2 and TRBJ2-2, with the D segment identity uncertain. Sequencing was performed on whole blood. The sequence was collected from an adult who was a healthcare worker with PCR-confirmed SARS-CoV-2 infection or an uninfected control (not recorded which). CDR3 loop: CASRRFNTGELFF. The DNA sequence is given as TGTGCCAGCAGGAGGTTCAACACCGGGGAGCTGTTTTTT.